This T cell receptor (beta chain) was sequenced in a study of long-term antiretroviral therapy in people with HIV. Study summary: The immediate-ART recommendation dates to 2015, and the earliest samples predate it by about a decade.

Running of the v3.0 immunoSEQ assay took place at survey level. Per-sample targets for sequencing were roughly 35,000-50,000 T-cell genomes. Sequencing used immunoSEQ multiplex PCR; TCRdb keeps in-frame clones, though not all of them. The table records around 25,000 clones, approximately 88% of them present only once. Germline CDR1 reads SGHTA; CDR2 reads FQGNSA. V lost 2 bases and J 12 bases, leaving 17 bases between the germline ends. This CDR3 contains 13 residues. Every specimen held between about 0.9-11 million cryopreserved PBMC. These were thawed and washed before DNA extraction. Here the sequenced sample was unsorted PBMCs, taken 1.8 years before starting antiretroviral therapy. The origin of this receptor is a man in his fifties or sixties with HIV. The chain couples TRBV7-2 to TRBJ2-7; TRBD2 is a possible D gene (6 bases). CDR3 DNA: TGTGCCAGCAGCTTAAGGGTGGGGGGTTACTGGTACTTC. Encoded protein: CASSLRVGGYWYF.